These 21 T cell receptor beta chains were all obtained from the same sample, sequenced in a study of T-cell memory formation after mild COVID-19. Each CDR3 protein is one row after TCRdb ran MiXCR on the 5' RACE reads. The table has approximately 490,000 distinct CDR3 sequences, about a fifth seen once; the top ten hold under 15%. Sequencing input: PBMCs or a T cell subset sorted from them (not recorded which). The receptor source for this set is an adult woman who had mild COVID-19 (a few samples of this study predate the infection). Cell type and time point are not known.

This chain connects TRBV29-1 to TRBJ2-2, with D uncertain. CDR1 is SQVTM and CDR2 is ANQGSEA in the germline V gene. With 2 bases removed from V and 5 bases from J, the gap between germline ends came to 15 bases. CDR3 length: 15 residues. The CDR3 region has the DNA TGCAGCGTTGAACGGGTTTACTTGGGGACCGGGGAGCTGTTTTTT. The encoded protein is CSVERVYLGTGELFF.

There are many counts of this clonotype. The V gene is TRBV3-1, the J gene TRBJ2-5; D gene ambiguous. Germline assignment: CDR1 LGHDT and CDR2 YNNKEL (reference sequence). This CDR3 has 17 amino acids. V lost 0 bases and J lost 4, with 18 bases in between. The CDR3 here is CASSQDNAAETRETQYF. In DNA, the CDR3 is TGTGCCAGCAGCCAAGATAACGCGGCGGAGACAAGAGAGACCCAGTACTTC.

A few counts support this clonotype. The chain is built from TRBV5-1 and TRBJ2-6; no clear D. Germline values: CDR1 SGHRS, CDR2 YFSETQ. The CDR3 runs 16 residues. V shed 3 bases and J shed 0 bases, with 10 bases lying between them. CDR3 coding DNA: TGCGCCAGCAGCTCCCCGCCATCCTCTGGGGCCAACGTCCTGACTTTC. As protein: CASSSPPSSGANVLTF.

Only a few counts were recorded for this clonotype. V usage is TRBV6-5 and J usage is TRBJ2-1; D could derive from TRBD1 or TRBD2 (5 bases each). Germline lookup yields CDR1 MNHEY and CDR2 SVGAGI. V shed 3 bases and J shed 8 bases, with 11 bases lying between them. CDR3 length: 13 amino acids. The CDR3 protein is CASSYTGRDEQFF. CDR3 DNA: TGTGCCAGCAGTTATACGGGGCGCGATGAGCAGTTCTTC.

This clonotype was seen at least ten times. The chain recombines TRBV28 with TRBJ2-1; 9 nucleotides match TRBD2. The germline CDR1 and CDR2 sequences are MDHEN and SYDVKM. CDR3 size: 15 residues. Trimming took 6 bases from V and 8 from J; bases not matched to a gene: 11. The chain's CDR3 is CASSPPSGGTYEQFF. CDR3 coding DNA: TGTGCCAGCAGCCCCCCCAGCGGGGGGACCTATGAGCAGTTCTTC.

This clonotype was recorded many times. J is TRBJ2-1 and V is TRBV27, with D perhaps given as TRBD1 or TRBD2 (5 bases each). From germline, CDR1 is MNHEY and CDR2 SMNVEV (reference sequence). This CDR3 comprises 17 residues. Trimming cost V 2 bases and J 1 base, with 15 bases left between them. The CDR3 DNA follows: TGTGCCAGCAGTTTAGGATCAGGGACGGGGTCCTACAATGAGCAGTTCTTC. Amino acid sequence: CASSLGSGTGSYNEQFF.

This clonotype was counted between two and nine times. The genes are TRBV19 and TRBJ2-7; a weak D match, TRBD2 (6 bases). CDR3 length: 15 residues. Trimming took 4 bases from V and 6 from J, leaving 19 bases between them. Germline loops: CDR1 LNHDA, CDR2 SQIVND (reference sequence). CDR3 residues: CASSTLSGPLSEQYF. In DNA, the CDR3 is TGTGCCAGTAGTACCCTTAGCGGACCTCTCTCCGAGCAGTACTTC.

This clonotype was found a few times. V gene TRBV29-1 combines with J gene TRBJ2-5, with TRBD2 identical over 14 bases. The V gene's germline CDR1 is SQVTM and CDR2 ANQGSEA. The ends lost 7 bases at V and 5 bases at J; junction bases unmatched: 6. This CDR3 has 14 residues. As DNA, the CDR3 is TGCAGCGCCGAGGGGACTAGCGGGAGTGAGACCCAGTACTTC. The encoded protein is CSAEGTSGSETQYF.

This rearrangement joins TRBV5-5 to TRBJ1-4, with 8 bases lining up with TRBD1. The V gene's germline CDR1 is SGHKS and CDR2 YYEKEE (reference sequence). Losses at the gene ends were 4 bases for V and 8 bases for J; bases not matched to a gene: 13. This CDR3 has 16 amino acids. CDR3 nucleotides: TGTGCCAGCAGCCCCAGTCCCCCGGACAGGGAAGAAAAACTGTTTTTT. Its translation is CASSPSPPDREEKLFF. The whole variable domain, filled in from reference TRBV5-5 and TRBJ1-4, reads DAGVTQSPTHLIKTRGQQVTLRCSPISGHKSVSWYQQVLGQGPQFIFQYYEKEERGRGNFPDRFSARQFPNYSSELNVNALLLGDSALYLCASSPSPPDREEKLFFGSGTQLSVL.

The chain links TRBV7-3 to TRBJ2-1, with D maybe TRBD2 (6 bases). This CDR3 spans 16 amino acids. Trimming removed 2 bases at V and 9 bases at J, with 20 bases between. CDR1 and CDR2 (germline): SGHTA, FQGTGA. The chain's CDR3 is CASSLSRAAGGGEQFF. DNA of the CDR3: TGTGCCAGCAGCTTATCTAGGGCGGCTGGGGGAGGTGAGCAGTTCTTC.

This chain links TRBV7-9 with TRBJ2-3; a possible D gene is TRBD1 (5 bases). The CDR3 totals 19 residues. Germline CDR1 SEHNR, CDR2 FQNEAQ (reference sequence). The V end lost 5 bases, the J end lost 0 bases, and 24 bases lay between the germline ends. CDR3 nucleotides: TGTGCCAGCAGCCCTCACAGGAGTTTGGGCTCTTATAGCACAGATACGCAGTATTTT. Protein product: CASSPHRSLGSYSTDTQYF.

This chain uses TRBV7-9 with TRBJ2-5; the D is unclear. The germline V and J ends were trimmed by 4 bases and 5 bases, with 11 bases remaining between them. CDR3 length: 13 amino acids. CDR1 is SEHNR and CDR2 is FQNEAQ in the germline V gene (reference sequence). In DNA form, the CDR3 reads TGTGCCAGCAGCTCCGCCGTTGATGAGACCCAGTACTTC. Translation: CASSSAVDETQYF.

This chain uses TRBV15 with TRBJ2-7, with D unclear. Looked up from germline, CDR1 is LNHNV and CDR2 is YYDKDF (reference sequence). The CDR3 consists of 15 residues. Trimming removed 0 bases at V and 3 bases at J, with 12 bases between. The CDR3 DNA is TGTGCCACCAGCAGAGATCGAATTGTCGGCTACGAGCAGTACTTC. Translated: CATSRDRIVGYEQYF.

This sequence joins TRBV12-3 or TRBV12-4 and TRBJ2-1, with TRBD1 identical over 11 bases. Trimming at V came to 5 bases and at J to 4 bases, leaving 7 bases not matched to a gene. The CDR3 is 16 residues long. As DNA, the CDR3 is TGTGCCAGCAGTCCCCGGACAGGGGGCGCTTACAATGAGCAGTTCTTC. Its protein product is CASSPRTGGAYNEQFF.

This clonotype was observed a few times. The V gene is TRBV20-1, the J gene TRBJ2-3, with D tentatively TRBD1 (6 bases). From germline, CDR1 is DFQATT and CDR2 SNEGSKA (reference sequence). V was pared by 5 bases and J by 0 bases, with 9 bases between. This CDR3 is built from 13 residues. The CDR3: CSAGQQSTDTQYF. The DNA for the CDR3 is TGCAGTGCTGGACAGCAGAGCACAGATACGCAGTATTTT.

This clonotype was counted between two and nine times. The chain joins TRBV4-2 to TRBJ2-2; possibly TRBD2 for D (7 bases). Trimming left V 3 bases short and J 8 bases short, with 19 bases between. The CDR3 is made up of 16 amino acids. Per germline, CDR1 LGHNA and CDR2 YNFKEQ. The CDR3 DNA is TGTGCCAGCAGCCACCCCGAGGGGGGGCGGGCTGGGGAGCTGTTTTTT. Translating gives CASSHPEGGRAGELFF.

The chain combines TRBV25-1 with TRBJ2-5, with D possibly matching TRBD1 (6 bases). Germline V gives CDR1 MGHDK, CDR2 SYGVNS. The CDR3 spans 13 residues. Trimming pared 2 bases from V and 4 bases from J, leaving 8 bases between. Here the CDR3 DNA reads TGTGCCAGCAGTGAAGGCAGGGGAGAGACCCAGTACTTC. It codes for CASSEGRGETQYF. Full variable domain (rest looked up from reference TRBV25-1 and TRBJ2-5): EADIYQTPRYLVIGTGKKITLECSQTMGHDKMYWYQQDPGMELHLIHYSYGVNSTEKGDLSSESTVSRIRTEHFPLTLESARPSHTSQYLCASSEGRGETQYFGPGTRLLVL.

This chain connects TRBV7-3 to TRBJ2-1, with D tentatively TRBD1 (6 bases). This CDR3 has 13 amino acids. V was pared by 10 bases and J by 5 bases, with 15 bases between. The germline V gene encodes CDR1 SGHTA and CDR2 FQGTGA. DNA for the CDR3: TGTGCCACCTCTCCGGGACACAACAATGAGCAGTTCTTC. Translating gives CATSPGHNNEQFF.

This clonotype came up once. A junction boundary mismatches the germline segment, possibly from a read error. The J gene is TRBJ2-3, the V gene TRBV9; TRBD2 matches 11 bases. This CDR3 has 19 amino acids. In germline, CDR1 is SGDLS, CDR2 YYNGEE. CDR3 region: CASNVGASGGTSSTDTQYF. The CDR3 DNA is TGTGCCAGCAACGTAGGTGCTAGCGGGGGGACCTCTAGCACAGATACGCAGTATTTT. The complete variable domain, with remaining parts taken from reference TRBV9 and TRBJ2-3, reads DSGVTQTPKHLITATGQRVTLRCSPRSGDLSVYWYQQSLDQGLQFLIQYYNGEERAKGNILERFSAQQFPDLHSELNLSSLELGDSALYFCASNVGASGGTSSTDTQYFGPGTRLTVL.

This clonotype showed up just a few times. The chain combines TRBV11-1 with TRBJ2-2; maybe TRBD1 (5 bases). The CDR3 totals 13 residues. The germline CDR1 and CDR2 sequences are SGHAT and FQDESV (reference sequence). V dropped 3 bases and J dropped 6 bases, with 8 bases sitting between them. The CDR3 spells CASSLAGPGELFF. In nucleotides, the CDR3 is TGTGCCAGCAGCTTGGCAGGGCCCGGGGAGCTGTTTTTT.

The CDR3 protein is CASSQDEMNTEAFF. CDR3 in DNA: TGCGCCAGCAGCCAAGATGAAATGAACACTGAAGCTTTCTTT. The chain has TRBV4-1 and TRBJ1-1; D gene uncertain. The CDR3 runs 14 residues. V lost 0 bases and J lost 0, with 5 bases in between. The germline V gene has CDR1 MGHRA and CDR2 YSYEKL.